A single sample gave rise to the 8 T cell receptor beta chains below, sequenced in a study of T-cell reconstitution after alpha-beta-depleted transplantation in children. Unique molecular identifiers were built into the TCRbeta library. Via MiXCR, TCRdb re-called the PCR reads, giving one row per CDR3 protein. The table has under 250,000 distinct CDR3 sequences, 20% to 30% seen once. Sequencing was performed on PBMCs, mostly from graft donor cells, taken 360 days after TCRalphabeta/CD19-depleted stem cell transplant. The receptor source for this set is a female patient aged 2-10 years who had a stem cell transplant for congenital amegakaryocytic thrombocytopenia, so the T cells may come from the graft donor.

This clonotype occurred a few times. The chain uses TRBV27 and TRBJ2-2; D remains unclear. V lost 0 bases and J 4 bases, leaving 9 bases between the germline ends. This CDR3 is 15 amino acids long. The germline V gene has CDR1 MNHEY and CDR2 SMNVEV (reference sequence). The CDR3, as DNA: TGTGCCAGCAGTTTATCGGGCAGGCTCACCGGGGAGCTGTTTTTT. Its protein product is CASSLSGRLTGELFF.

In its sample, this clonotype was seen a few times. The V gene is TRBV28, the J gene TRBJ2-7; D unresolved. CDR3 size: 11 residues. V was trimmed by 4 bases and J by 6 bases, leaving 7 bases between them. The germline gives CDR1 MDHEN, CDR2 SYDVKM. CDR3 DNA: TGTGCCAGCAGTTCAGCGAGCGAGCAGTACTTC. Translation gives CASSSASEQYF.

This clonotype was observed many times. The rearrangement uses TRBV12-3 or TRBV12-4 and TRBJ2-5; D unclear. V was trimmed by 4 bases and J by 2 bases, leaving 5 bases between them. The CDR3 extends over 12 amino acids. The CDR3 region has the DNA TGTGCCAGCAGTTACTGGCAAGAGACCCAGTACTTC. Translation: CASSYWQETQYF.

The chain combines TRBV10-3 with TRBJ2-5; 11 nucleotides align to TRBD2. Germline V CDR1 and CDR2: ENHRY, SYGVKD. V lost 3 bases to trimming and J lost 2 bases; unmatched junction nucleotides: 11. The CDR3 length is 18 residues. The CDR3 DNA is TGTGCCATCAGTGATATCCTAGCGGGAGGACAATCACAAGAGACCCAGTACTTC. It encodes CAISDILAGGQSQETQYF.

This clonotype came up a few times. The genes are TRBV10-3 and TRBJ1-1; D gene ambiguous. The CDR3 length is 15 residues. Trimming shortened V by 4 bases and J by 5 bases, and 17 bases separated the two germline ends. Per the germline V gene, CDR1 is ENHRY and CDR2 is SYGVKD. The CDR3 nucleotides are TGTGCCATCAGTGGCCCACCCCCCGGCGGGACTGAAGCTTTCTTT. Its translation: CAISGPPPGGTEAFF.

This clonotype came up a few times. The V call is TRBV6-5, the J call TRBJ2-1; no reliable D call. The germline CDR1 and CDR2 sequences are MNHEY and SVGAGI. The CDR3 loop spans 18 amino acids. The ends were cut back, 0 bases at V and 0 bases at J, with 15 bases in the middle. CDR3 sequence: CASSYSGPFKISYNEQFF. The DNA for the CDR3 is TGTGCCAGCAGTTACTCGGGCCCTTTCAAAATCTCCTACAATGAGCAGTTCTTC.

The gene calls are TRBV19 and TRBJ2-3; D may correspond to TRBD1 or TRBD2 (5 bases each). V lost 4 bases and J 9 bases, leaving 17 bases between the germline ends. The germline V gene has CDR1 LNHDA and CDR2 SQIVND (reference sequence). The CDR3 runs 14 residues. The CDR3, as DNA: TGTGCCAGTAGTACACCGGGGCGATCATGGACGCAGTATTTT. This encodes CASSTPGRSWTQYF.

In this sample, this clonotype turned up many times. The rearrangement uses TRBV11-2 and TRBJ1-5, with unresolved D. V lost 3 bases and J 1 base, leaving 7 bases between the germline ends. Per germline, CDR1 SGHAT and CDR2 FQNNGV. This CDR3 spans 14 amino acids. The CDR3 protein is CASSLKGSNQPQHF. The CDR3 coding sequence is TGTGCCAGCAGCTTGAAGGGAAGCAATCAGCCCCAGCATTTT.